These 24 T cell receptor beta chains originate from one sample sequenced in a study of identical twins. Using its own MiXCR run on the 5' RACE reads, TCRdb lists one record per CDR3 protein. The sample carries approximately 220,000 distinct CDR3 sequences, 7.5% recorded once. This sample also appeared in a second study, on yellow fever vaccine responses in identical twins.

The sequenced material came from memory (CD45RO+) T cells sorted from blood. The receptors here all came from a woman aged 18-29 years in good health.

This clonotype was recorded at least ten times. The chain employs TRBV5-1 and TRBJ1-4; D is uncertain. Between the trimmed V and J ends, which lost 4 bases and 7 bases, there was a span of 17 bases. The CDR3 has 15 residues. CDR1 is SGHRS, CDR2 YFSETQ, per germline. Here the CDR3 reads CASSEAGKEVEKLFF. In nucleotides, the CDR3 is TGCGCCAGCAGCGAAGCAGGAAAAGAGGTTGAAAAACTGTTTTTT.

This clonotype was counted many times. The chain recombines TRBV5-1 with TRBJ2-7, with TRBD2 matching 9 bases. Germline CDR1 reads SGHRS; CDR2 reads YFSETQ. After removal of 4 bases from V and 0 bases from J, the junction contained 5 bases not matched to a gene. This CDR3 contains 15 residues. The CDR3 nucleotides are TGCGCCAGCAGCCTGGTAGCGGGGGCCTCCTACGAGCAGTACTTC. It specifies CASSLVAGASYEQYF.

This clonotype has at least ten counts. The rearrangement links TRBV24-1 to TRBJ2-2; D remains unclear. V shed 6 bases and J shed 4 bases, with 5 bases lying between them. CDR3 length: 12 residues. Germline V CDR1 and CDR2: KGHDR, SFDVKD. The CDR3 sequence is CATSLLTGELFF. The DNA of the CDR3 is TGTGCCACCAGTCTGCTCACCGGGGAGCTGTTTTTT.

This clonotype showed up many times. V and J are TRBV15 and TRBJ2-5; D is undetermined. The V gene's germline CDR1 is LNHNV and CDR2 YYDKDF (reference sequence). V gave up 1 base and J gave up 3 bases, with 6 bases separating them. The CDR3 extends over 13 amino acids. The CDR3 sequence is CATSRVAEETQYF. The CDR3 DNA is TGTGCCACCAGCAGAGTGGCGGAAGAGACCCAGTACTTC. The complete variable domain, with remaining parts taken from reference TRBV15 and TRBJ2-5, reads DAMVIQNPRYQVTQFGKPVTLSCSQTLNHNVMYWYQQKSSQAPKLLFHYYDKDFNNEADTPDNFQSRRPNTSFCFLDIRSPGLGDTAMYLCATSRVAEETQYFGPGTRLLVL.

This clonotype was seen repeatedly, ten times or more. The chain carries TRBV10-3 and TRBJ2-1, with D possibly being TRBD1 (5 bases). The germline gives CDR1 ENHRY, CDR2 SYGVKD. Trimming cost V 4 bases and J 0 bases, with 16 bases left between them. This CDR3 contains 17 residues. CDR3 sequence reads: CAISGLRQRSSYNEQFF. DNA of the CDR3: TGTGCCATCAGTGGCCTAAGACAGCGAAGCTCCTACAATGAGCAGTTCTTC.

This clonotype has only a few counts. This rearrangement joins TRBV7-9 to TRBJ1-1; D is unclear. Germline CDR1 reads SEHNR; CDR2 reads FQNEAQ (reference sequence). V gave up 5 bases and J gave up 4 bases, with 11 bases separating them. The CDR3 is 13 residues long. CDR3 in DNA: TGTGCCAGCAGCGTACTCGGTGCCACTGAAGCTTTCTTT. It yields the protein CASSVLGATEAFF. The variable domain in full, with the rest retrieved from reference TRBV7-9 and TRBJ1-1, is DTGVSQNPRHKITKRGQNVTFRCDPISEHNRLYWYRQTLGQGPEFLTYFQNEAQLEKSRLLSDRFSAERPKGSFSTLEIQRTEQGDSAMYLCASSVLGATEAFFGQGTRLTVV.

This clonotype showed up many times. The chain has TRBV10-3 and TRBJ2-7, with 11 bases that match TRBD2. This CDR3 is 14 amino acids long. The V gene end was trimmed by 10 bases and the J gene end by 4 bases; junction bases not matched to a gene: 9. Germline V gene data show CDR1 as ENHRY and CDR2 as SYGVKD. The CDR3 loop is CATRRTSGSYEQYF. CDR3 in DNA: TGTGCCACCAGGCGCACTAGCGGGAGTTACGAGCAGTACTTC.

This clonotype was counted a few times. This chain connects TRBV5-1 to TRBJ2-7; the match to TRBD2 covers 9 bases. This CDR3 comprises 15 residues. CDR1 and CDR2 (germline): SGHRS, YFSETQ. The ends lost 0 bases at V and 5 bases at J; junction bases unmatched: 6. CDR3 sequence reads: CASSLGAGGKNEQYF. The CDR3 bases are TGCGCCAGCAGCTTGGGGGCGGGAGGGAAGAACGAGCAGTACTTC.

This clonotype occurred many times. V is TRBV10-3 and J is TRBJ2-7; D unresolved. This CDR3 has 15 amino acids. Trimming stripped 1 base from V and 1 base from J, with 11 bases between. Germline CDR1 and CDR2: ENHRY and SYGVKD. CDR3 sequence: CAISEFGGISYEQYF. In nucleotides, the CDR3 is TGTGCCATCAGTGAGTTTGGCGGAATTTCCTACGAGCAGTACTTC.

This clonotype was seen at least ten times. The V call is TRBV6-6, the J call TRBJ1-1; 7 bases fit TRBD1. The CDR3 contains 13 residues. Germline V gene data show CDR1 as MNHNY and CDR2 as SVGAGI (reference sequence). The ends lost 6 bases at V and 4 bases at J; junction bases unmatched: 5. CDR3 nucleotides: TGTGCCAGCAGCAGGGGGGAGAGCACTGAAGCTTTCTTT. Its translation is CASSRGESTEAFF.

This clonotype was counted only a few times. The genes are TRBV11-2 and TRBJ2-2, with a possible D match to TRBD2 (7 bases). Trimming left V 1 base short and J 6 bases short, with 15 bases between. This CDR3 spans 16 amino acids. CDR1 and CDR2 from the germline V gene are SGHAT and FQNNGV. The CDR3 DNA is TGTGCCAGCAGCTTAGGCGGGGGCATAGAGGCCGGGGAGCTGTTTTTT. Its protein product is CASSLGGGIEAGELFF. Full variable domain (outside the CDR3, taken from reference TRBV11-2 and TRBJ2-2): EAGVAQSPRYKIIEKRQSVAFWCNPISGHATLYWYQQILGQGPKLLIQFQNNGVVDDSQLPKDRFSAERLKGVDSTLKIQPAKLEDSAVYLCASSLGGGIEAGELFFGEGSRLTVL.

This clonotype was counted at least ten times. V is TRBV2 and J is TRBJ2-7; tentative D call: TRBD1 (5 bases). CDR3 length: 13 residues. Germline V gene data show CDR1 as SNHLY and CDR2 as FYNNEI. Between the trimmed V and J ends, which lost 8 bases and 2 bases, there was a span of 13 bases. The CDR3 region has the DNA TGTGCCAGCTCCAGGACACCCGCCTACGAGCAGTACTTC. Residues: CASSRTPAYEQYF.

This clonotype was counted ten times or more. The gene calls are TRBV6-1 and TRBJ2-7; 13 bases agree with TRBD2. CDR1 and CDR2 from the germline V gene are MNHNS and SASEGT. V trimming: 6 bases; J trimming: 6 bases; junction bases outside the gene matches: 8. This CDR3 spans 15 amino acids. DNA for the CDR3: TGTGCCAGCAGAGAACGACTAGCGGGAGGTACCGAGCAGTACTTC. Protein sequence: CASRERLAGGTEQYF.

The chain is built from TRBV29-1 and TRBJ2-7; 10 bases align to TRBD1. Germline assignment: CDR1 SQVTM and CDR2 ANQGSEA. V lost 1 base, J lost 2 bases, and 2 bases stayed unmatched. This CDR3 comprises 14 residues. Written as DNA, the CDR3 is TGCAGCGTTGAAGGGGGACAGGGGACCTACGAGCAGTACTTC. This translates into CSVEGGQGTYEQYF.

Many counts were recorded for this clonotype. This chain joins TRBV27 and TRBJ2-1; 12 nucleotides line up with TRBD2. With 3 bases clipped from V and 12 bases from J, the junction kept 6 bases outside the gene matches. The CDR3 loop spans 14 amino acids. Per the germline V gene, CDR1 is MNHEY and CDR2 is SMNVEV (reference sequence). The CDR3 reads CASSLGLAGTPQFF. CDR3 nucleotide sequence: TGTGCCAGCAGTTTGGGACTAGCGGGCACCCCGCAGTTCTTC.

This clonotype was counted ten times or more. The chain is built from TRBV28 and TRBJ2-1; TRBD1 might be the D (5 bases). CDR1 and CDR2 from the germline V gene are MDHEN and SYDVKM. Trimming cost V 5 bases and J 6 bases, with 17 bases left between them. The CDR3 is 15 residues long. This CDR3 is CASSGRAISRNEQFF. The CDR3 coding sequence is TGTGCCAGCAGTGGCAGGGCGATATCACGCAATGAGCAGTTCTTC.

The V and J genes are TRBV28 and TRBJ1-1, with 9 nucleotides matching TRBD1. The V gene end was trimmed by 1 base and the J gene end by 3 bases; junction bases not matched to a gene: 3. The CDR3 is made up of 15 amino acids. The germline CDR1 and CDR2 sequences are MDHEN and SYDVKM. The chain's CDR3 is CASSLSTGGYTEAFF. The CDR3 nucleotides are TGTGCCAGCAGTTTATCGACAGGGGGTTACACTGAAGCTTTCTTT.

At least ten counts were recorded for this clonotype. This rearrangement joins TRBV7-2 to TRBJ2-7, with TRBD2 as a possible D gene (5 bases). The CDR3 consists of 15 residues. Germline assignment: CDR1 SGHTA and CDR2 FQGNSA. With 2 bases removed from V and 0 bases from J, the gap between germline ends came to 11 bases. The CDR3 region is CASSLSLASSYEQYF. The CDR3 DNA reads TGTGCCAGCAGCTTAAGTCTAGCCTCCTCCTACGAGCAGTACTTC. The variable domain in full, completed from reference TRBV7-2 and TRBJ2-7, reads GAGVSQSPSNKVTEKGKDVELRCDPISGHTALYWYRQSLGQGLEFLIYFQGNSAPDKSGLPSDRFSAERTGGSVSTLTIQRTQQEDSAVYLCASSLSLASSYEQYFGPGTRLTVT.

The V and J genes are TRBV29-1 and TRBJ2-1; 7 bases align to TRBD2. V dropped 7 bases and J dropped 7; count of bases not matched to a gene: 4. This CDR3 contains 11 residues. Germline V gene data show CDR1 as SQVTM and CDR2 as ANQGSEA. In DNA, the CDR3 is TGCAGCGGGGGGACTACGAATGAGCAGTTCTTC. This gives the protein CSGGTTNEQFF.

This clonotype was recorded at least ten times. The genes are TRBV7-6 and TRBJ2-3, with D hard to call. From germline, CDR1 is SGHVS and CDR2 FNYEAQ. The CDR3 is 15 residues long. V was shortened by 2 bases and J by 0 bases, with 9 bases between the two germline ends. CDR3 DNA sequence: TGTGCCAGCAGCTTAAGCGCGTCCAGCACAGATACGCAGTATTTT. Translation gives CASSLSASSTDTQYF.

This rearrangement joins TRBV18 to TRBJ2-1, with D uncertain. Per germline, CDR1 KGHSH and CDR2 LQKENI. This CDR3 has 13 amino acids. V lost 2 bases to trimming and J lost 5 bases, with 7 bases between them. This CDR3 reads CASSPFGDNEQFF. In DNA, the CDR3 is TGTGCCAGCTCACCATTCGGCGACAATGAGCAGTTCTTC.

This chain joins TRBV6-5 and TRBJ1-3, with D perhaps matching TRBD1 (6 bases). With 0 bases removed from V and 0 bases from J, the gap between germline ends came to 9 bases. This CDR3 is built from 16 residues. CDR1 and CDR2 (germline): MNHEY, SVGAGI. The CDR3 nucleotides read TGTGCCAGCAGTTACTCTGGGGGCAACTCTGGAAACACCATATATTTT. Its protein product is CASSYSGGNSGNTIYF.

This chain links TRBV20-1 with TRBJ1-3; tentatively, D is TRBD1 (6 bases). This CDR3 has 15 amino acids. V was trimmed by 3 bases and J by 4 bases, leaving 16 bases between them. Per the germline V gene, CDR1 is DFQATT and CDR2 is SNEGSKA (reference sequence). CDR3 residues: CSARDVGGYGNTIYF. CDR3 coding DNA: TGCAGTGCTAGGGATGTAGGGGGTTACGGAAACACCATATATTTT.

V is TRBV7-8 and J is TRBJ2-7; the D gene is possibly TRBD1 (8 bases). Trimming took off 5 bases at V and 6 bases at J, with 14 bases between the two ends. Germline CDR1 is SGHVS and CDR2 is FQNEAQ. The CDR3 has 13 residues. DNA for the CDR3: TGTGCCAGCAGCGCGGACAGGGAGGGCGAGCAGTACTTC. Translation gives CASSADREGEQYF.